Described below is a single T cell receptor (beta chain) sequence and its context. Its antigen is unidentified. The entry originates in a study of beta chain features in type 1 diabetes. Study-wide results and limits: For Type 1 diabetes patients, all four CD4+ subsets carried TCRB CDR3s that were moderately but significantly shorter.

Expressed TCRB transcripts were sequenced after all isolated RNA was converted to cDNA. Data came from immunoSEQ multiplex PCR; TCRdb stores just in-frame clones and leaves some out. The profile shows 600,000 to 700,000 clones, 9.5% to 15% of them singletons. The source is a man in his thirties or forties with type 1 diabetes. The sequencing input was naive CD4+ T cells from blood.

The CDR3 DNA sequence: TGCGCCAGCAGCCAGGGACAGCTCAGCACAGATACGCAGTATTTT. Translated: CASSQGQLSTDTQYF. V gene TRBV5-1 combines with J gene TRBJ2-3; the match to TRBD1 covers 7 bases. This CDR3 comprises 15 residues. The V gene's germline CDR1 is SGHRS and CDR2 YFSETQ. The V and J ends lost 4 bases and 0 bases, in that order; junction bases with no gene match: 5.